This T cell receptor (beta chain) was found in a study of blood T cell repertoires in COVID-19. On the study more broadly: Samples came from the United States, Italy and Spain, spanning acute and convalescent COVID-19. The analysed material was cDNA or gDNA that came from T cells, B-cell-depleted T cells, or PBMCs.

The CDR3 contains 13 residues. Trimming removed 10 bases at V and 3 bases at J, with 12 bases between. Per germline, CDR1 MGHDK and CDR2 SYGVNS. Enrollment of patients from Seattle took place during active infection, with longitudinal follow-up. Authors' data handling: For nucleated cells, counts were estimated from reference gene primer amplification. Clones were sequenced by immunoSEQ multiplex PCR, and TCRdb holds only the in-frame ones, with some missing. V, J and clone size were drawn from that table, and D and trimming were deduced from the DNA. The repertoire has some 390,000 clones, more than 70% of them found once; the top ten carry about 2.3%.

The sequenced material came from peripheral blood. The TCR originated in a woman aged 55-70 years with COVID-19, enrolled during active disease. The chain is built from TRBV25-1 and TRBJ1-4, with D unclear. CDR3 loop: CATAAASNEKLFF. CDR3 DNA sequence: TGTGCCACGGCGGCAGCCTCTAATGAAAAACTGTTTTTT.